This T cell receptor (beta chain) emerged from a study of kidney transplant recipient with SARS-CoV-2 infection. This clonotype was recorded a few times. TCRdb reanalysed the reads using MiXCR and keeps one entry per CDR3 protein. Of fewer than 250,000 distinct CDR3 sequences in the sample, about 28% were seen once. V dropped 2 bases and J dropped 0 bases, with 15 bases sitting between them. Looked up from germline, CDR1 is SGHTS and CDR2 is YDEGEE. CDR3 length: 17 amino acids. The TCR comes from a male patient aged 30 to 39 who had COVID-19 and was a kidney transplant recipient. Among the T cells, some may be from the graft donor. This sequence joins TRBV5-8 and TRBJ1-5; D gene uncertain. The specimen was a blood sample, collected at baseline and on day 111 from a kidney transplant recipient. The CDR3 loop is CASSLSGSSYSNQPQHF. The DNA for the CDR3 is TGTGCCAGCAGCTTAAGTGGCAGCTCCTATAGCAATCAGCCCCAGCATTTT.